The source of this TCR beta chain is a study of T cell responses to AZD1222 COVID-19 vaccine. At the level of the study: Pooling was applied to second doses at about 4 or about 12 weeks.

Of note for this clone: Its antigen is unidentified.

Study-wide results and limits: Spike was spanned by vaccine-associated CD4 TCRs, with dominance at 160-218 and 743-854. Donors in the cohort were predominantly white British and more often female, and clonal diversity was possibly underestimated. Per reports, nearly half of all spike-specific TCRs target regions that are unmutated in variants.

Germline assignment: CDR1 MNHEY and CDR2 SVGAGI. This CDR3 has 15 residues. The trim removed 6 bases at V and 0 bases at J, leaving 3 bases unmatched. Profiling relied on immunoSEQ multiplex PCR, and the TCRdb table lists in-frame clones only, not all of them. The profile covers over 100,000 clones, with 92% appearing a single time and around 1.8% taken by the ten largest. Source: peripheral blood, taken on day 0 of AZD1222 vaccination. This chain joins TRBV6-5 and TRBJ2-1; 9 bases align to TRBD1. The sequence was obtained from an adult in good health. The CDR3 DNA reads as TGTGCCAGCAGGAAACAGGGGGCCTCCTACAATGAGCAGTTCTTC. It specifies CASRKQGASYNEQFF.